The sequence of this T cell receptor (beta chain) was determined in a study of T cell responses to AZD1222 COVID-19 vaccine. The wider study: Investigators merged groups given second doses at roughly 4 or roughly 12 weeks. Whole-study results and caveats: The study identified only five to seven AZD1222 recipients as seropositive at baseline. Along spike, vaccine-associated CD4 TCRs were found throughout, with dominance at 160-218 and 743-854.

The assay was immunoSEQ multiplex PCR, and TCRdb's table has in-frame clones only and misses some. The data hold 95,000 to 130,000 clones, with more than 85% observed a single time. Between the trimmed V and J ends, which lost 3 bases and 2 bases, there was a span of 11 bases. The germline CDR1 and CDR2 sequences are MNHEY and SMNVEV (reference sequence). The CDR3 has 15 residues. Details on this clone: Its specificity is not known.

The rearrangement links TRBV27 to TRBJ2-1; D might be TRBD2 (5 bases). This receptor was obtained from an adult in good health. This sample comprised peripheral blood, obtained on day 0 of AZD1222 vaccination. CDR3 region: CASSFSEGPYNEQFF. In nucleotides, the CDR3 is TGTGCCAGCAGTTTTTCAGAGGGCCCCTACAATGAGCAGTTCTTC.